The next 9 T cell receptor beta chains were all read from a single sample in a study of blood T cell repertoires in COVID-19. Profiling relied on immunoSEQ multiplex PCR, and the TCRdb table lists in-frame clones only, not all of them. The sample has around 290,000 clones; approximately 93% are singletons. The sample comprised peripheral blood. Receptors were obtained from a woman aged 30 to 39 with COVID-19, enrolled during active disease.

This clone came up a few times. J is TRBJ1-2 and V is TRBV27; 7 nucleotides match TRBD1. Germline V gives CDR1 MNHEY, CDR2 SMNVEV (reference sequence). This CDR3 comprises 15 residues. J lost 2 bases, V lost 3 bases, and 6 bases had no gene match. CDR3 bases: TGTGCCAGCAGTTTCTCCGACAGGGCCAACTATGGCTACACCTTC. Amino acid sequence: CASSFSDRANYGYTF.

The chain recombines TRBV7-8 with TRBJ1-6; 8 bases fit TRBD1. V dropped 4 bases and J dropped 6; count of bases not matched to a gene: 11. The CDR3 contains 17 residues. Germline V gives CDR1 SGHVS, CDR2 FQNEAQ. This CDR3 reads CASSSGTDRGFNSPLHF. The CDR3 DNA sequence: TGTGCCAGCAGCTCGGGGACCGACAGGGGTTTTAATTCACCCCTCCACTTT. The full variable domain, with the rest looked up from reference TRBV7-8 and TRBJ1-6, is GAGVSQSPRYKVAKRGQDVALRCDPISGHVSLFWYQQALGQGPEFLTYFQNEAQLDKSGLPSDRFFAERPEGSVSTLKIQRTQQEDSAVYLCASSSGTDRGFNSPLHFGNGTRLTVT.

This chain links TRBV28 with TRBJ2-7; 7 nucleotides align to TRBD2. V lost 5 bases to trimming and J lost 1 base; unmatched junction nucleotides: 8. There are 15 residues in the CDR3. CDR1 and CDR2 (germline): MDHEN, SYDVKM. The CDR3 sequence is CASSVTSGASYEQYF. CDR3 nucleotides: TGTGCCAGCAGTGTTACGAGCGGGGCGTCCTACGAGCAGTACTTC.

CDR3 amino acids: CASSMGALNTEAFF. The CDR3 nucleotides are TGTGCCAGCAGCATGGGGGCGCTGAACACTGAAGCTTTCTTT. The V gene is TRBV3-1 (or the pseudogene TRBV3-2), the J gene TRBJ1-1, with a tentative D call TRBD1 (6 bases). The germline V gene has CDR1 LGHDT and CDR2 YNNKEL (reference sequence). The CDR3 has 14 residues. Trimming took off 5 bases at V and 0 bases at J, with 10 bases between the two ends.

Concerning this clone: Within the sample, other DNA sequences also encode this same CDR3. The rearrangement links TRBV5-1 to TRBJ2-7; 7 bases match TRBD1. Germline trimming cut 0 bases from V and 1 base from J; bases unmatched to any gene: 1. This CDR3 is 14 amino acids long. Germline V lookup: CDR1 SGHRS, CDR2 YFSETQ. CDR3 coding DNA: TGCGCCAGCAGCTTGGACAGGGGTTCCTACGAGCAGTACTTC. Amino acids: CASSLDRGSYEQYF.

J is TRBJ2-1 and V is TRBV11-2, with 9 bases matching TRBD2. J lost 2 bases, V lost 3 bases, and 14 bases had no gene match. Germline CDR1 is SGHAT and CDR2 is FQNNGV. The CDR3 loop spans 19 amino acids. The CDR3 sequence is CASSFGLGIAGDTYNEQFF. CDR3 DNA: TGTGCCAGCAGCTTCGGGTTAGGTATAGCGGGGGACACCTACAATGAGCAGTTCTTC.

In this sample, this clone turned up a few times. V is TRBV7-9 and J is TRBJ2-1; the D gene is possibly TRBD1 (5 bases). CDR3 size: 15 residues. CDR1 and CDR2 from the germline V gene are SEHNR and FQNEAQ (reference sequence). V lost 1 base to trimming and J lost 2 bases, with 9 bases between them. CDR3 nucleotide sequence: TGTGCCAGCAGCTTAGAAGACAGAACCTACAATGAGCAGTTCTTC. Protein product: CASSLEDRTYNEQFF.

CDR3 DNA: TGTGCCACCAGTAACAGGGAGTCGGGCACTGAAGCTTTCTTT. Translating it yields CATSNRESGTEAFF. The rearrangement uses TRBV24-1 and TRBJ1-1; D is possibly TRBD1 (6 bases). CDR1 and CDR2 (germline): KGHDR, SFDVKD. V shed 6 bases and J shed 4 bases, with 14 bases lying between them. CDR3 length: 14 residues.

This chain joins TRBV13 and TRBJ2-1; TRBD1 matches at 8 bases. CDR3 size: 16 residues. The V gene's germline CDR1 is PRHDT and CDR2 FYEKMQ (reference sequence). V shed 4 bases and J 0 bases; nucleotides not matched to a gene: 5. CDR3 sequence (DNA): TGTGCCAGCAGCTACCGGACAGGGAGCTCCTACAATGAGCAGTTCTTC. The encoded protein is CASSYRTGSSYNEQFF. The complete variable domain, with remaining parts taken from reference TRBV13 and TRBJ2-1, reads AAGVIQSPRHLIKEKRETATLKCYPIPRHDTVYWYQQGPGQDPQFLISFYEKMQSDKGSIPDRFSAQQFSDYHSELNMSSLELGDSALYFCASSYRTGSSYNEQFFGPGTRLTVL.